These 22 T cell receptor beta chains originate from one sample sequenced in a study of T cells after somatic rescue of genetic block. Profiled with immunoSEQ multiplex PCR; TCRdb holds only in-frame clones, not every one. The table has tens of thousands of clones, about 87% seen once. The sequenced material came from peripheral blood mononuclear cells (PBMCs). The receptors shown here come from a young woman.

The chain carries TRBV11-3 and TRBJ2-1, with 8 bases fitting TRBD2. Germline-derived CDR1 and CDR2 are SGHNT and YENEEA. J lost 4 bases, V lost 5 bases, and 10 bases had no gene match. The CDR3 has 16 residues. DNA of the CDR3: TGTGCCAGCAGCATGCCGGGACTAGTCCCGTACAATGAGCAGTTCTTC. It specifies CASSMPGLVPYNEQFF.

The chain combines TRBV28 with TRBJ1-1, with unresolved D. This CDR3 is 16 amino acids long. Germline CDR1 and CDR2: MDHEN and SYDVKM. Trimming took off 3 bases at V and 0 bases at J, with 14 bases between the two ends. The CDR3 reads CASSFRLIFMNTEAFF. The CDR3 coding sequence is TGTGCCAGCAGTTTCCGACTAATATTCATGAACACTGAAGCTTTCTTT.

The V and J genes are TRBV28 and TRBJ1-3; tentative D call: TRBD1 (5 bases). The CDR3 runs 15 residues. The V gene's germline CDR1 is MDHEN and CDR2 SYDVKM. V lost 7 bases to trimming and J lost 3 bases, with 16 bases between them. CDR3 nucleotide sequence: TGTGCCAGCACCACCGGGGCGGGGGTTGGAAACACCATATATTTT. Residues: CASTTGAGVGNTIYF.

This clone was seen just once. The V call is TRBV10-3, the J call TRBJ1-4; no clear D gene. V was cut by 1 base and J by 0 bases, with 9 bases left in between. The CDR3 totals 16 residues. Germline lookup yields CDR1 ENHRY and CDR2 SYGVKD. CDR3 protein: CAISELGMTTNEKLFF. In DNA form, the CDR3 reads TGTGCCATCAGTGAGTTAGGGATGACAACTAATGAAAAACTGTTTTTT.

The CDR3 DNA sequence: TGCGCCAGCAGCCACTCATCGGGACCGTCCTATGGCTACACCTTC. Encoded protein: CASSHSSGPSYGYTF. This sequence joins TRBV4-1 and TRBJ1-2; TRBD1 is a possible D gene (5 bases). Germline lookup yields CDR1 MGHRA and CDR2 YSYEKL. The CDR3 consists of 15 residues. V was trimmed by 3 bases and J by 4 bases, leaving 15 bases between them.

The rearrangement links TRBV28 to TRBJ1-3, with unresolved D. V was trimmed by 5 bases and J by 0 bases, leaving 11 bases between them. Germline V gene lookup returns CDR1 MDHEN and CDR2 SYDVKM. The CDR3 length is 15 residues. The CDR3 DNA reads as TGTGCCAGCAGTCCCGGACTGAGCTCTGGAAACACCATATATTTT. This translates into CASSPGLSSGNTIYF.

V and J are TRBV5-1 and TRBJ2-7; D gene unclear. Germline CDR1 reads SGHRS; CDR2 reads YFSETQ. The CDR3 consists of 11 residues. Trimming took off 4 bases at V and 3 bases at J, with 5 bases between the two ends. The CDR3 loop is CASSRDYEQYF. CDR3 coding DNA: TGCGCCAGCAGCCGCGACTACGAGCAGTACTTC.

This clone appeared a single time. The chain uses TRBV29-1 and TRBJ1-2; D is possibly TRBD1 (6 bases). The germline V gene has CDR1 SQVTM and CDR2 ANQGSEA. Trimming cost V 5 bases and J 4 bases, with 11 bases left between them. This CDR3 region has 12 residues. The chain's CDR3 is CSVQDSSYGYTF. DNA of the CDR3: TGCAGCGTTCAGGACAGCTCCTATGGCTACACCTTC.

This sequence joins TRBV11-2 and TRBJ1-1; D not resolved. Trimming pared 3 bases from V and 7 bases from J, leaving 12 bases between. CDR3 length: 13 residues. Germline V CDR1 and CDR2: SGHAT, FQNNGV. Here the CDR3 reads CASSLGSELEAFF. In DNA form, the CDR3 reads TGTGCCAGCAGCTTGGGATCTGAACTTGAAGCTTTCTTT.

This clone is a singleton in its sample. Other DNA sequences in the sample encode the same CDR3. The DNA for the CDR3 is TGTGCCAGCAGTGAGATAGGGCCCTCCCTCGGCACTGAAGCTTTCTTT. It yields the protein CASSEIGPSLGTEAFF. The rearrangement uses TRBV25-1 and TRBJ1-1; D unresolved. Trimming took off 3 bases at V and 4 bases at J, with 18 bases between the two ends. This CDR3 is built from 16 residues. Germline CDR1 reads MGHDK; CDR2 reads SYGVNS. The whole variable domain, filled in from reference TRBV25-1 and TRBJ1-1, reads EADIYQTPRYLVIGTGKKITLECSQTMGHDKMYWYQQDPGMELHLIHYSYGVNSTEKGDLSSESTVSRIRTEHFPLTLESARPSHTSQYLCASSEIGPSLGTEAFFGQGTRLTVV.

Only one count was recorded for this clone. The V gene is TRBV5-5, the J gene TRBJ2-1; 8 nucleotides match TRBD2. The CDR3 runs to 15 residues. From germline, CDR1 is SGHKS and CDR2 YYEKEE (reference sequence). V trimming: 1 base; J trimming: 7 bases; junction bases outside the gene matches: 7. CDR3 nucleotide sequence: TGTGCCAGCAGCTTGCTCTTAGCGGGGAGGAATGAGCAGTTCTTC. Its protein product is CASSLLLAGRNEQFF.

The CDR3, as DNA: TGTGCCAGCAGCGTGGGCAGGGGGAATGGGGATACGCAGTATTTT. Translation gives CASSVGRGNGDTQYF. The chain links TRBV9 to TRBJ2-3, with 7 bases fitting TRBD1. The CDR3 has 15 residues. V lost 2 bases and J lost 6; bases outside the gene matches: 9. Looked up from germline, CDR1 is SGDLS and CDR2 is YYNGEE.

This clone has a handful of counts. This chain connects TRBV19 to TRBJ2-1; TRBD2 might be the D (6 bases). There are 14 residues in the CDR3. V lost 6 bases, J lost 2 bases, and 11 bases lay in between. CDR1 and CDR2 from the germline V gene are LNHDA and SQIVND (reference sequence). This CDR3 is CASSLLAAYNEQFF. The DNA of the CDR3 is TGTGCCAGTAGCCTACTAGCAGCCTACAATGAGCAGTTCTTC.

The gene calls are TRBV5-1 and TRBJ2-4; no firm D call. Germline V lookup: CDR1 SGHRS, CDR2 YFSETQ. The CDR3 consists of 15 residues. Trimming took 6 bases from V and 0 from J, leaving 13 bases between them. CDR3 residues: CASNLGLLAKNIQYF. The DNA of the CDR3 is TGCGCCAGCAACTTAGGTCTACTAGCCAAAAACATTCAGTACTTC.

The chain has TRBV9 and TRBJ1-2; no clear D. V was cut by 5 bases and J by 6 bases, with 5 bases left in between. Germline lookup yields CDR1 SGDLS and CDR2 YYNGEE. This CDR3 comprises 10 residues. The CDR3, as DNA: TGTGCCAGCAGGGGAGATGGCTACACCTTC. It is translated as CASRGDGYTF. The variable domain in full, with the rest retrieved from reference TRBV9 and TRBJ1-2, is DSGVTQTPKHLITATGQRVTLRCSPRSGDLSVYWYQQSLDQGLQFLIQYYNGEERAKGNILERFSAQQFPDLHSELNLSSLELGDSALYFCASRGDGYTFGSGTRLTVV.

This clone was seen a few times. This chain uses TRBV28 with TRBJ2-3, with a weak D call TRBD2 (6 bases). CDR1 and CDR2 (germline): MDHEN, SYDVKM. The length of the CDR3 is 15 residues. V gave up 7 bases and J gave up 2 bases, with 16 bases separating them. The CDR3 coding sequence is TGTGCCAGCATCAACCCCGGGACTGACACAGATACGCAGTATTTT. It encodes CASINPGTDTDTQYF. The full variable domain, its missing parts supplied by reference TRBV28 and TRBJ2-3, is DVKVTQSSRYLVKRTGEKVFLECVQDMDHENMFWYRQDPGLGLRLIYFSYDVKMKEKGDIPEGYSVSREKKERFSLILESASTNQTSMYLCASINPGTDTDTQYFGPGTRLTVL.

The chain carries TRBV7-9 and TRBJ1-4; D not resolved. Germline assignment: CDR1 SEHNR and CDR2 FQNEAQ (reference sequence). The CDR3 extends over 15 amino acids. V lost 3 bases, J lost 7 bases, and 15 bases lay in between. CDR3 nucleotide sequence: TGTGCCAGCAGCTTCGAAGGGAGGTCTACTGAAAAACTGTTTTTT. This gives the protein CASSFEGRSTEKLFF.

The chain recombines TRBV6-5 with TRBJ2-5; D ambiguous. Trimming cost V 4 bases and J 4 bases, with 7 bases left between them. Germline lookup yields CDR1 MNHEY and CDR2 SVGAGI. CDR3 length equals 12 residues. The CDR3 protein is CASSFGAETQYF. The CDR3 DNA reads TGTGCCAGCAGTTTTGGCGCAGAGACCCAGTACTTC.

The chain links TRBV9 to TRBJ1-5; D may be TRBD1 (5 bases). The germline CDR1 and CDR2 sequences are SGDLS and YYNGEE. V gave up 0 bases and J gave up 2 bases, with 15 bases separating them. The CDR3 loop spans 17 amino acids. The CDR3: CASSVGGVRDGNQPQHF. The CDR3 nucleotides are TGTGCCAGCAGCGTAGGTGGAGTAAGGGACGGCAATCAGCCCCAGCATTTT.

The chain links TRBV12-5 to TRBJ1-2; D ambiguous. This CDR3 contains 13 residues. The V gene's germline CDR1 is LGHNT and CDR2 FRNRAP. The V end was cut by 1 base, the J end by 8 bases, with 11 bases between. The CDR3 DNA is TGTGCTAGTGGTTTGGACTCGATACGCGGCTACACCTTC. This codes for CASGLDSIRGYTF.

In its sample, this clone was seen a few times. The V and J genes are TRBV4-3 and TRBJ1-1; D is ambiguous. Between the trimmed V and J ends, which lost 2 bases and 4 bases, there was a span of 11 bases. The CDR3 contains 14 residues. Germline values: CDR1 LGHNA, CDR2 YSLEER. The CDR3 is CASSQSSLGTEAFF. CDR3 sequence (DNA): TGCGCCAGCAGCCAAAGCTCCTTGGGCACTGAAGCTTTCTTT.

The rearrangement links TRBV27 to TRBJ2-7; no clear D. Germline V gene sequence: CDR1 MNHEY, CDR2 SMNVEV (reference sequence). The CDR3 has 13 residues. The V end was cut by 2 bases, the J end by 5 bases, with 10 bases between. CDR3 residues: CASSLKDRHEQYF. The DNA for the CDR3 is TGTGCCAGCAGTTTAAAGGACCGGCACGAGCAGTACTTC.